The following is a TCR beta chain sequence with its context. These data originate in a study of shared clonotypes between healthy human individuals. Whole-study context: Serving as donors were two women and three men, whose ages spanned 18 to 49. Plates per donor: three CD4 naive, three CD4 memory, two CD8 naive, one CD8 memory.

The naive CD8 subset, CD45RO-negative cells positively selected for CCR7, excluded terminally differentiated effector memory CD45RA+ cells. The germline gives CDR1 SGHAT, CDR2 FQDESV (reference sequence). This CDR3 has 15 amino acids. Trimming pared 5 bases from V and 6 bases from J, leaving 16 bases between. Profiled with immunoSEQ multiplex PCR; TCRdb holds only in-frame clones, not every one. The sample records hundreds of thousands of clones, 90% to 97% being singletons. The TCR originated in a woman younger than 45 in good health. Material: naive CD8+ T cells sorted from blood. The genes are TRBV11-1 and TRBJ2-2; no definite D call. The CDR3 region is CASSPDPGRAGELFF. CDR3 sequence (DNA): TGTGCCAGCAGCCCGGACCCCGGCAGAGCCGGGGAGCTGTTTTTT.